This section outlines one T cell receptor (beta chain) sequence together with its context. These data are taken from a study of blood T cell repertoires in COVID-19. Study summary: Nucleic acid was either cDNA or gDNA, and it came from T cells, B-cell-depleted T cells, or PBMCs.

The germline V gene has CDR1 MNHEY and CDR2 SVGAGI. This CDR3 has 13 amino acids. The V gene end was trimmed by 9 bases and the J gene end by 7 bases; junction bases not matched to a gene: 6. The method was immunoSEQ multiplex PCR; TCRdb's version includes in-frame clones alone and lacks a portion of them. The table has under 450,000 clones, approximately 93% seen once. Sequenced input: PBMCs or T cells enriched from blood (not recorded which). This receptor was taken from a woman between 40 and 55 years old who had been exposed to COVID-19. The chain employs TRBV6-5 and TRBJ1-6; TRBD1 aligns across 7 bases. The CDR3 protein is CASRRQGNSPLHF. The DNA of the CDR3 is TGTGCCAGTAGGAGACAGGGAAATTCACCCCTCCACTTT.